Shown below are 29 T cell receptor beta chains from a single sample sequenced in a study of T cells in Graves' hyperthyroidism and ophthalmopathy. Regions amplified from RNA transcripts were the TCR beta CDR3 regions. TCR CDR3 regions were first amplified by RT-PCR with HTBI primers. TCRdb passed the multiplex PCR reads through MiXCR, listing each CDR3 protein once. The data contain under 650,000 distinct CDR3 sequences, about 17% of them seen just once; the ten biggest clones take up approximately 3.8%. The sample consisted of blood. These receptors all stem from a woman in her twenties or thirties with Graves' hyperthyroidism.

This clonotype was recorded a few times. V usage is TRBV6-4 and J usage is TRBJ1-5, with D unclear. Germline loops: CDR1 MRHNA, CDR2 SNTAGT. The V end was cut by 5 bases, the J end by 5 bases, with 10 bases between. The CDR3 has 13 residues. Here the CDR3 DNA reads TGTGCCAGCAGTTACACGGGTGATCAGCCCCAGCATTTT. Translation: CASSYTGDQPQHF.

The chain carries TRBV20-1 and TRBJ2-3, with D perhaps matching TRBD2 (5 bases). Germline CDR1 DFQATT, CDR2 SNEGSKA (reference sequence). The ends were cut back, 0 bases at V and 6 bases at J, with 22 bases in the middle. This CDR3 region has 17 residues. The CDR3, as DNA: TGCAGTGCTAGAGATCTTGGGCTAGCCGGGATTGGGGATACGCAGTATTTT. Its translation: CSARDLGLAGIGDTQYF.

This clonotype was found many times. In DNA, the CDR3 is TGTGCCAGCAGCCCCCTGCTGGGGGCCGGAGAGACCCAGTACTTC. It encodes CASSPLLGAGETQYF. V usage is TRBV27 and J usage is TRBJ2-5; D is possibly TRBD1 (6 bases). The CDR3 sequence is 15 residues long. Trimming stripped 6 bases from V and 4 bases from J, with 18 bases between. CDR1 and CDR2 from the germline V gene are MNHEY and SMNVEV (reference sequence).

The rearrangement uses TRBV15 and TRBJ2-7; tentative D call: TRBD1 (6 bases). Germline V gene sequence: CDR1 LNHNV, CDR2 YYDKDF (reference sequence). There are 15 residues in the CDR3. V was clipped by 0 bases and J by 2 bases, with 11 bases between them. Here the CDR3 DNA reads TGTGCCACCAGCAGAGATTATGGACAGACCTACGAGCAGTACTTC. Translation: CATSRDYGQTYEQYF.

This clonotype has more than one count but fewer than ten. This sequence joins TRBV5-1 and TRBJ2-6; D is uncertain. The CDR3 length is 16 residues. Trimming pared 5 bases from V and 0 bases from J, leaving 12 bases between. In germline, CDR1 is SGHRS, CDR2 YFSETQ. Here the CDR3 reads CASRKGLSSGANVLTF. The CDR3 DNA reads TGCGCCAGCAGGAAAGGGTTGAGCTCTGGGGCCAACGTCCTGACTTTC.

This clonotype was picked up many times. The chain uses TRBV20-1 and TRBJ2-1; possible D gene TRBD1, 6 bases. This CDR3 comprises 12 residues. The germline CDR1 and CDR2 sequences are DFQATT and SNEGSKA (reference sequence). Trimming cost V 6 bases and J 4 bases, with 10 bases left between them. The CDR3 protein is CSARDNYNEQFF. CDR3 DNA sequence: TGCAGTGCGAGGGACAATTACAATGAGCAGTTCTTC.

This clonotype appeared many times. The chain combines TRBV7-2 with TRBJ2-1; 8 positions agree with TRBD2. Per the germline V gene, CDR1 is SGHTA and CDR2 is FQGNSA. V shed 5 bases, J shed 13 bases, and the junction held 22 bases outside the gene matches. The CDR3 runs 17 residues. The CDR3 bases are TGTGCCAGCAGCCTCCGTAGCGGGACCGCCTCTACCCCGACACAGTTCTTC. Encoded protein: CASSLRSGTASTPTQFF.

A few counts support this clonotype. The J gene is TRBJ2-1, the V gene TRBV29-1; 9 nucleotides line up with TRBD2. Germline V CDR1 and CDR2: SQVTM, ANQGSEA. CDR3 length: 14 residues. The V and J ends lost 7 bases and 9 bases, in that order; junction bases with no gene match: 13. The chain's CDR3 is CSAPVAGEPTEQFF. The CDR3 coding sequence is TGCAGCGCTCCCGTAGCGGGAGAACCCACTGAGCAGTTCTTC.

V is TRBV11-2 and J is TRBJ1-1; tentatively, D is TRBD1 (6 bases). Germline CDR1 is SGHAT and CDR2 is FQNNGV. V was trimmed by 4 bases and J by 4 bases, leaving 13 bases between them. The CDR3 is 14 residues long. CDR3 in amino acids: CASSYPGTSTEAFF. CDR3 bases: TGTGCCAGCAGCTATCCCGGGACATCCACTGAAGCTTTCTTT.

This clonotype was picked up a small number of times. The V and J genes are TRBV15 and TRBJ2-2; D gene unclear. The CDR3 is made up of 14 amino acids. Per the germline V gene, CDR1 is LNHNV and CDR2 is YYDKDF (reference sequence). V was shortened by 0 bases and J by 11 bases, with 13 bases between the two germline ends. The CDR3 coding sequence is TGTGCCACCAGCAGAGATCTGGGCCAGACTGAGCTGTTTTTT. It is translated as CATSRDLGQTELFF.

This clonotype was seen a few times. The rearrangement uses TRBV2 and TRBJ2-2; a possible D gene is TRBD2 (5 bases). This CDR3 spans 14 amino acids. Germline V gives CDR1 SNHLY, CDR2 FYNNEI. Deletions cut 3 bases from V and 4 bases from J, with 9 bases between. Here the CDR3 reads CASSDPGSTGELFF. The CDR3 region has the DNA TGTGCCAGCAGTGACCCGGGGAGCACCGGGGAGCTGTTTTTT.

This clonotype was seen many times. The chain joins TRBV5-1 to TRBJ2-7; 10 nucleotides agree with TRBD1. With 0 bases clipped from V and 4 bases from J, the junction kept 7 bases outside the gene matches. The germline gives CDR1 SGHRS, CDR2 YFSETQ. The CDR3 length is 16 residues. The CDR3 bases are TGCGCCAGCAGCTTGGATGGGACAGGGGCTACGTACGAGCAGTACTTC. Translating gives CASSLDGTGATYEQYF.

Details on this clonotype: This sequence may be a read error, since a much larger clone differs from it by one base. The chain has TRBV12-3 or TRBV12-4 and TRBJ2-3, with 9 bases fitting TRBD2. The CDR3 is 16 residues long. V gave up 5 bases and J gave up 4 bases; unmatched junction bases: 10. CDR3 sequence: CASSPGQRTSADTQYF. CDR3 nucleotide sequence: TGTGCCAGCAGTCCGGGACAGCGGACTAGCGCAGATACGCAGTATTTT.

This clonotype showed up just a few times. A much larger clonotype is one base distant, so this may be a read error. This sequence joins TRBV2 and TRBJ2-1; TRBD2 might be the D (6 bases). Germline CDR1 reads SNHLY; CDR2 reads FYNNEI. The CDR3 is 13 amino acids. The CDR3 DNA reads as TGTACCAGCAGTGTAGCGGACTACAATGAGCAGTTCTTC. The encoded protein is CTSSVADYNEQFF. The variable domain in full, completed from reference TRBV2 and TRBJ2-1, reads EPEVTQTPSHQVTQMGQEVILRCVPISNHLYFYWYRQILGQKVEFLVSFYNNEISEKSEIFDDQFSVERPDGSNFTLKIRSTKLEDSAMYFCTSSVADYNEQFFGPGTRLTVL.

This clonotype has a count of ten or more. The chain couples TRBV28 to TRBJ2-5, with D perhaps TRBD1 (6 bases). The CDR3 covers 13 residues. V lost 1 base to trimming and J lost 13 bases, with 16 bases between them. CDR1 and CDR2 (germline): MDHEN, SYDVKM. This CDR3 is CASSLLGGRSPYF. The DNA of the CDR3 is TGTGCCAGCAGTTTATTAGGGGGAAGGAGCCCGTACTTC.

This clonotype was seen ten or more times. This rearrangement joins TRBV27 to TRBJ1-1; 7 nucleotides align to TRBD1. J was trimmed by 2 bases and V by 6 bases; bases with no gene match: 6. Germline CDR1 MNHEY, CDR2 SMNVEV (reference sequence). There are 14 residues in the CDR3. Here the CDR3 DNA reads TGTGCCAGCAGGGCACAGGGGACAAACACTGAAGCTTTCTTT. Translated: CASRAQGTNTEAFF.

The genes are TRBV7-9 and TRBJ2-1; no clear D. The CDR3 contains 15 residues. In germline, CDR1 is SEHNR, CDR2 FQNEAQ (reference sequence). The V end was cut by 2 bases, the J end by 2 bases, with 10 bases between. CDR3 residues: CASSLKGGTYNEQFF. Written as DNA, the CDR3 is TGTGCCAGCAGCTTAAAGGGCGGCACCTACAATGAGCAGTTCTTC.

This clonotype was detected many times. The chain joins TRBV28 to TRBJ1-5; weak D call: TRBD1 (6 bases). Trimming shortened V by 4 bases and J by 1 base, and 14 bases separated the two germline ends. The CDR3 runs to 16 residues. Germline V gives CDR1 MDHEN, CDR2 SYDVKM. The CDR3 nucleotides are TGTGCCAGCAGTTCCCCAGGGGATGACAGCAATCAGCCCCAGCATTTT. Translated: CASSSPGDDSNQPQHF. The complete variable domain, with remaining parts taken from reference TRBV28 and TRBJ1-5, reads DVKVTQSSRYLVKRTGEKVFLECVQDMDHENMFWYRQDPGLGLRLIYFSYDVKMKEKGDIPEGYSVSREKKERFSLILESASTNQTSMYLCASSSPGDDSNQPQHFGDGTRLSIL.

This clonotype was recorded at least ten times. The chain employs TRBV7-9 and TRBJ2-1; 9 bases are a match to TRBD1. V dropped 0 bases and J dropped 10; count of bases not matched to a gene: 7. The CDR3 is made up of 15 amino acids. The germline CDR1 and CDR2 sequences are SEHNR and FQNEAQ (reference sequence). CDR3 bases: TGTGCCAGCAGCTTAGCAAGGGGGACAGGGAACGAGCAGTTCTTC. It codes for CASSLARGTGNEQFF.

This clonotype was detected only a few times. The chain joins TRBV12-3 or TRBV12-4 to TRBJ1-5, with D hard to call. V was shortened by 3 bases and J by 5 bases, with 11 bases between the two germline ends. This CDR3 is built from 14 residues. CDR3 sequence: CASSFSGSHQPQHF. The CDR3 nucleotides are TGTGCCAGCAGTTTTTCGGGGTCCCATCAGCCCCAGCATTTT.

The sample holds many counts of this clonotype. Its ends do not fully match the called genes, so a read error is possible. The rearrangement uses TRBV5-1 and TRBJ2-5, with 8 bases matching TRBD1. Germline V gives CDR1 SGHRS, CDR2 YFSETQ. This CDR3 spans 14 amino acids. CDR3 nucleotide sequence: TGTGCTAGCAGCTCCGGACAGGGCCAAGAGACCCAGTACTTC. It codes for CASSSGQGQETQYF.

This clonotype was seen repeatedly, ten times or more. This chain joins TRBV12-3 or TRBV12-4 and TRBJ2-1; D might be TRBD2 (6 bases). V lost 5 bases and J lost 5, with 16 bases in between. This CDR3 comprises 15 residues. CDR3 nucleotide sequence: TGTGCCAGCAGTCACACGGGGGTCAGTGACAATGAGCAGTTCTTC. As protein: CASSHTGVSDNEQFF.

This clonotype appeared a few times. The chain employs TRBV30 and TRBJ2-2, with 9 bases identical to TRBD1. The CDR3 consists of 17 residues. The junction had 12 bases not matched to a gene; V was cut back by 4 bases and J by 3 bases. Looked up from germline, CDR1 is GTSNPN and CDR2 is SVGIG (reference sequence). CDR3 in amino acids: CAWTGLRGTGHTGELFF. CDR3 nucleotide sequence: TGTGCCTGGACAGGCCTTAGGGGGACAGGGCACACCGGGGAGCTGTTTTTT. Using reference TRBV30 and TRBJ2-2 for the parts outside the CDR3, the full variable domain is SQTIHQWPATLVQPVGSPLSLECTVEGTSNPNLYWYRQAAGRGLQLLFYSVGIGQISSEVPQNLSASRPQDRQFILSSKKLLLSDSGFYLCAWTGLRGTGHTGELFFGEGSRLTVL.

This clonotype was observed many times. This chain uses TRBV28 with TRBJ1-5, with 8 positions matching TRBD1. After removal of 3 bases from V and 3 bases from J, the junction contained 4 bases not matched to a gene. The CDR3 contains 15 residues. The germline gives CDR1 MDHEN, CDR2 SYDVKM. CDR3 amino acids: CASSFTGGANQPQHF. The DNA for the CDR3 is TGTGCCAGCAGTTTTACAGGGGGAGCCAATCAGCCCCAGCATTTT.

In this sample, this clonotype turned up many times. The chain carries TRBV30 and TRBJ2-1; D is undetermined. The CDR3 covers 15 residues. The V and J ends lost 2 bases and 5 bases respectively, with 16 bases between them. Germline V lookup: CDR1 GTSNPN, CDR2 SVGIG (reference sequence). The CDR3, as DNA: TGTGCCTGGAGTCCCCGTCTAGAACTCGACAATGAGCAGTTCTTC. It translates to CAWSPRLELDNEQFF. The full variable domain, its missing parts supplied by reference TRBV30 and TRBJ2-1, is SQTIHQWPATLVQPVGSPLSLECTVEGTSNPNLYWYRQAAGRGLQLLFYSVGIGQISSEVPQNLSASRPQDRQFILSSKKLLLSDSGFYLCAWSPRLELDNEQFFGPGTRLTVL.

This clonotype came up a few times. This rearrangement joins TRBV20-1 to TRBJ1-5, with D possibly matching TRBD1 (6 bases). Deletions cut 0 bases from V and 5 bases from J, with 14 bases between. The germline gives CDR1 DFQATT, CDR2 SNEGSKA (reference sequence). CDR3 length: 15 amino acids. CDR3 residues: CSARDWGPGDQPQHF. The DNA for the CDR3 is TGCAGTGCTAGAGATTGGGGGCCAGGGGATCAGCCCCAGCATTTT.

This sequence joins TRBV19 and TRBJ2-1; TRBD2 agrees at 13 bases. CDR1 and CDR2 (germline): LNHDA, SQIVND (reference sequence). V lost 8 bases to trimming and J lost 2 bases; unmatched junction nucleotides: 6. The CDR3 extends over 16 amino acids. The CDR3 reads CASAPTSGRTYNEQFF. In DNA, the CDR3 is TGTGCCAGTGCCCCGACTAGCGGGAGGACCTACAATGAGCAGTTCTTC. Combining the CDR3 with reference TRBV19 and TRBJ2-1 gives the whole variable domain DGGITQSPKYLFRKEGQNVTLSCEQNLNHDAMYWYRQDPGQGLRLIYYSQIVNDFQKGDIAEGYSVSREKKESFPLTVTSAQKNPTAFYLCASAPTSGRTYNEQFFGPGTRLTVL.

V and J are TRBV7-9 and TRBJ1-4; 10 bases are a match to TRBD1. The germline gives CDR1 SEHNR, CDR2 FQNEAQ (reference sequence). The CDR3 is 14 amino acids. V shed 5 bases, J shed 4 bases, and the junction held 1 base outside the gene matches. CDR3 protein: CASSGTGDNEKLFF. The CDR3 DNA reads TGTGCCAGCAGCGGGACAGGGGATAATGAAAAACTGTTTTTT.

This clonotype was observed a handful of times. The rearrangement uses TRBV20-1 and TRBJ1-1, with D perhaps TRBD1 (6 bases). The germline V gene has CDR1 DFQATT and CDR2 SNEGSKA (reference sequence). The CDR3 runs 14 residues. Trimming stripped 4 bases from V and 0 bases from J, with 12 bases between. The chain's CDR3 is CSAKSGALNTEAFF. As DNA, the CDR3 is TGCAGTGCTAAGTCAGGGGCCCTGAACACTGAAGCTTTCTTT.